The following is a T cell receptor beta chain sequence with its context. As originally analysed: For nucleated cells, counts were estimated from reference gene primer amplification. TCRdb's copy holds only in-frame clones and misses some; the assay was immunoSEQ multiplex PCR. V, J and clone size derive from that table, while D and trimming were established from the DNA sequence. Of 89,000 or so clones in the sample, about 82% were seen once. The data were taken from a study of blood T cell repertoires in COVID-19. Study-level information: Whether acute or convalescent, the COVID-19 samples came from the United States, Italy and Spain. The analysed material was cDNA or gDNA that came from T cells, B-cell-depleted T cells, or PBMCs.

Germline CDR1 reads SGHTA; CDR2 reads FQGNSA. This CDR3 has 14 residues. V was pared by 5 bases and J by 1 base, with 11 bases between. The sequence came from a man in his fifties with active COVID-19. The specimen sequenced was peripheral blood. This rearrangement joins TRBV7-2 to TRBJ1-1; D is possibly TRBD1 (6 bases). The CDR3 here is CASSSTGTNTEAFF. The CDR3 DNA reads TGTGCCAGCAGCAGTACAGGGACGAACACTGAAGCTTTCTTT.